The sequence of this T cell receptor (beta chain) was determined in a study of Graves' ophthalmopathy and Graves' hyperthyroidism. Findings and caveats of the study: Ophthalmopathy could be told apart from stable hyperthyroidism by a 13-signature model (about 90% sensitivity, 80% to 84% specificity). Most thyroid clonotypes with frequency above 0.001 were detected in blood too. The model forecast ophthalmopathy progression, reaching 70.59% sensitivity and about 75% specificity.

A note on this clonotype: Its target is unknown.

Germline V CDR1 and CDR2: SNHLY, FYNNEI. The V end lost 5 bases, the J end lost 1 base, and 11 bases lay between the germline ends. The CDR3 runs to 14 residues. The authors used Ficoll-Paque density gradient centrifugation to separate PBMCs. The input was around 9.9 ml of fresh peripheral blood. Scientists amplified the TCR beta CDR3 regions from RNA transcripts. The first-round RT-PCR employed HTBI primers together with the Qiagen OneStep RT-PCR kit. A multiplex PCR was then performed as the second round. Using its own MiXCR run on the multiplex PCR reads, TCRdb lists one record per CDR3 protein. The sample includes 650,000 to 900,000 distinct CDR3 sequences, 40% seen only once; the top ten take 44%.

This chain uses TRBV2 with TRBJ1-1, with D tentatively TRBD1 (6 bases). The sequenced sample consisted of peripheral blood. The receptor was derived from an adult man with Graves' ophthalmopathy. In DNA, the CDR3 is TGTGCCAGCAGTAACACAGGGCCGAACACTGAAGCTTTCTTT. Translated, it gives CASSNTGPNTEAFF. Full variable domain (outside the CDR3, taken from reference TRBV2 and TRBJ1-1): EPEVTQTPSHQVTQMGQEVILRCVPISNHLYFYWYRQILGQKVEFLVSFYNNEISEKSEIFDDQFSVERPDGSNFTLKIRSTKLEDSAMYFCASSNTGPNTEAFFGQGTRLTVV.